The 26 T cell receptor beta chains reported below all come from one sample, sequenced in a study of T-cell memory formation after mild COVID-19. MiXCR was run by TCRdb on the 5' RACE reads, yielding one entry per CDR3 protein. The profile shows roughly 160,000 distinct CDR3 sequences, roughly 13% of them singletons. Sequenced input: PBMCs or a T cell subset sorted from them (not recorded which). The receptors derive from a man in his late teens or twenties who had mild COVID-19 (a few samples of this study predate the infection). Cell type and time point are not known.

This clonotype was seen more than once but under ten times. CDR3 in amino acids: CASSQEGELGPRAFF. DNA for the CDR3: TGCGCCAGCAGCCAAGAGGGAGAACTTGGGCCCAGGGCGTTCTTC. This rearrangement joins TRBV4-3 to TRBJ2-1; D could derive from TRBD1 or TRBD2 (5 bases each). The CDR3 has 15 amino acids. V lost 0 bases and J lost 15, with 21 bases in between. Germline CDR1 LGHNA, CDR2 YSLEER.

This clonotype was observed at least ten times. The chain recombines TRBV5-1 with TRBJ2-1; D call uncertain. The length of the CDR3 is 15 residues. The germline gives CDR1 SGHRS, CDR2 YFSETQ. V was clipped by 4 bases and J by 7 bases, with 18 bases between them. Here the CDR3 reads CASSLNSRTQNEQFF. The CDR3 nucleotides read TGCGCCAGCAGCCTGAATTCCCGGACCCAAAATGAGCAGTTCTTC.

V gene TRBV7-2 combines with J gene TRBJ1-6; no clear D. Per germline, CDR1 SGHTA and CDR2 FQGNSA. V lost 3 bases, J lost 18 bases, and 15 bases lay in between. The CDR3 runs to 12 residues. In nucleotides, the CDR3 is TGTGCCAGCAGCTTGTATATGGGTATCACCCACTTT. This gives the protein CASSLYMGITHF.

The chain links TRBV5-1 to TRBJ2-5; 13 bases map to TRBD2. V gave up 6 bases and J gave up 1 base; unmatched junction bases: 3. CDR3 size: 15 residues. Germline CDR1 SGHRS, CDR2 YFSETQ. As DNA, the CDR3 is TGCGCCAGCAAGACTAGCGGGGGGTTCCAAGAGACCCAGTACTTC. It is translated as CASKTSGGFQETQYF. Supplemented by reference TRBV5-1 and TRBJ2-5, the full variable domain reads KAGVTQTPRYLIKTRGQQVTLSCSPISGHRSVSWYQQTPGQGLQFLFEYFSETQRNKGNFPGRFSGRQFSNSRSEMNVSTLELGDSALYLCASKTSGGFQETQYFGPGTRLLVL.

This clonotype was counted many times. The chain uses TRBV6-6 and TRBJ2-1; 8 nucleotides match TRBD2. Germline V gene data show CDR1 as MNHNY and CDR2 as SVGAGI (reference sequence). The V gene end was trimmed by 0 bases and the J gene end by 3 bases; junction bases not matched to a gene: 7. The CDR3 is made up of 17 amino acids. CDR3 residues: CASSYSSWRGVYNEQFF. The CDR3 nucleotides are TGTGCCAGCAGTTACTCGAGTTGGCGGGGGGTCTACAATGAGCAGTTCTTC.

This clonotype was seen ten or more times. The gene calls are TRBV6-5 and TRBJ1-1, with D unclear. Trimming stripped 4 bases from V and 0 bases from J, with 9 bases between. The germline V gene encodes CDR1 MNHEY and CDR2 SVGAGI. This CDR3 is 14 amino acids long. For the CDR3, the DNA is TGTGCCAGCAGTTCCCCGGGAATGAACACTGAAGCTTTCTTT. The encoded protein is CASSSPGMNTEAFF.

Many counts were recorded for this clonotype. The V gene is TRBV3-1, the J gene TRBJ2-1; tentatively, D is TRBD2 (5 bases). From germline, CDR1 is LGHDT and CDR2 YNNKEL (reference sequence). The V end was cut by 1 base, the J end by 6 bases, with 10 bases between. This CDR3 contains 14 residues. The CDR3 DNA follows: TGTGCCAGCAGCCAAGGGCTAGAGGGCAATGAGCAGTTCTTC. This translates into CASSQGLEGNEQFF.

V is TRBV12-3 or TRBV12-4 and J is TRBJ1-2; D is ambiguous. V dropped 4 bases and J dropped 3 bases, with 9 bases sitting between them. The length of the CDR3 is 13 residues. The CDR3 coding sequence is TGTGCCAGCAGTTCGGGGATTGACTATGGCTACACCTTC. Translated: CASSSGIDYGYTF.

The chain is built from TRBV7-2 and TRBJ1-1; 7 nucleotides agree with TRBD1. The CDR3 sequence is 14 residues long. Trimming took 5 bases from V and 5 from J; bases not matched to a gene: 8. Looked up from germline, CDR1 is SGHTA and CDR2 is FQGNSA. The CDR3 spells CASSTGQAGTEAFF. CDR3 coding DNA: TGTGCCAGCAGCACAGGACAGGCAGGTACTGAAGCTTTCTTT.

V and J are TRBV7-9 and TRBJ1-6; D ambiguous. CDR1 is SEHNR, CDR2 FQNEAQ, per germline (reference sequence). The CDR3 has 12 residues. V was trimmed by 5 bases and J by 6 bases, leaving 5 bases between them. In nucleotides, the CDR3 is TGTGCCAGCAGCCCTAGTAATTCACCCCTCCACTTT. This codes for CASSPSNSPLHF.

This clonotype was observed a handful of times. The chain has TRBV5-1 and TRBJ1-2; 7 bases are a match to TRBD1. The CDR3 has 14 amino acids. Unmatched junction bases numbered 5, after V lost 2 bases and J lost 4 bases. CDR1 and CDR2 (germline): SGHRS, YFSETQ. This CDR3 reads CASSLPGQTYGYTF. The CDR3 DNA reads as TGCGCCAGCAGCTTACCGGGACAGACCTATGGCTACACCTTC.

In its sample, this clonotype was seen a few times. The chain combines TRBV9 with TRBJ2-3, with D perhaps TRBD2 (6 bases). V lost 0 bases, J lost 8 bases, and 16 bases lay in between. The CDR3 loop spans 15 amino acids. Germline loops: CDR1 SGDLS, CDR2 YYNGEE. The CDR3 is CASSVGISRGGTQYF. CDR3 bases: TGTGCCAGCAGCGTAGGGATCAGCCGGGGAGGTACGCAGTATTTT.

This clonotype came up many times. This rearrangement joins TRBV7-2 to TRBJ2-4; D not certain. CDR1 and CDR2 (germline): SGHTA, FQGNSA. The CDR3 runs 15 residues. Deletions cut 1 base from V and 0 bases from J, with 7 bases between. CDR3 loop: CASSLGPTAKNIQYF. In nucleotides, the CDR3 is TGTGCCAGCAGCTTAGGACCGACAGCCAAAAACATTCAGTACTTC.

This chain connects TRBV5-1 to TRBJ2-3; TRBD2 matches at 13 bases. Germline assignment: CDR1 SGHRS and CDR2 YFSETQ. V lost 0 bases, J lost 3 bases, and 1 base stayed unmatched. This CDR3 spans 16 amino acids. CDR3 amino acids: CASSLELAGGTDTQYF. In DNA form, the CDR3 reads TGCGCCAGCAGCTTGGAACTAGCGGGGGGGACAGATACGCAGTATTTT.

The J gene is TRBJ2-7, the V gene TRBV30; a possible D gene is TRBD2 (5 bases). V was pared by 2 bases and J by 2 bases, with 7 bases between. The germline gives CDR1 GTSNPN, CDR2 SVGIG (reference sequence). This CDR3 spans 12 amino acids. In DNA, the CDR3 is TGTGCCTGGAGTAGCGGCGCCTACGAGCAGTACTTC. It is translated as CAWSSGAYEQYF.

The sample holds many counts of this clonotype. The V gene is TRBV7-9, the J gene TRBJ2-4; no definite D call. CDR1 SEHNR and CDR2 FQNEAQ come from the germline V gene (reference sequence). This CDR3 is 11 amino acids long. V lost 2 bases and J lost 7, with 3 bases in between. The CDR3 DNA is TGTGCCAGCAGCTTATTCAACATTCAGTACTTC. It codes for CASSLFNIQYF.

This chain connects TRBV12-3 or TRBV12-4 to TRBJ1-1; D gene ambiguous. This CDR3 region has 14 residues. Trimming pared 6 bases from V and 4 bases from J, leaving 15 bases between. CDR3 in amino acids: CASSKRNLSTEAFF. CDR3 DNA sequence: TGTGCCAGCAGCAAACGGAACCTTAGCACTGAAGCTTTCTTT.

This clonotype was seen a few times. J is TRBJ1-4 and V is TRBV4-3; D unclear. This CDR3 is 15 amino acids long. V lost 0 bases and J lost 8, with 13 bases in between. The germline gives CDR1 LGHNA, CDR2 YSLEER. CDR3 region: CASSQDIRAGEKLFF. CDR3 bases: TGCGCCAGCAGCCAAGATATCCGGGCCGGCGAAAAACTGTTTTTT.

The V and J genes are TRBV4-1 and TRBJ2-7; 10 nucleotides align to TRBD1. Germline lookup yields CDR1 MGHRA and CDR2 YSYEKL. Trimming removed 6 bases from V and 6 bases from J; junction bases left unmatched: 5. This CDR3 contains 13 residues. The CDR3, as DNA: TGCGCCAGCAGAGGGACAGGGGATCTCGAGCAGTACTTC. This gives the protein CASRGTGDLEQYF.

This rearrangement joins TRBV7-2 to TRBJ2-7, with TRBD1 identical over 12 bases. The V gene's germline CDR1 is SGHTA and CDR2 FQGNSA. Trimming removed 5 bases from V and 5 bases from J; junction bases left unmatched: 7. The CDR3 covers 15 residues. The CDR3 coding sequence is TGTGCCAGCAGCGGGTCCGGGACAGGGGGCGACGAGCAGTACTTC. Amino acids: CASSGSGTGGDEQYF.

This chain uses TRBV15 with TRBJ1-4; TRBD1 aligns across 8 bases. This CDR3 spans 13 amino acids. CDR1 and CDR2 (germline): LNHNV, YYDKDF (reference sequence). The junction had 7 bases not matched to a gene; V was cut back by 8 bases and J by 8 bases. CDR3 region: CATRWTGREKLFF. The CDR3 DNA reads TGTGCCACCCGTTGGACAGGGCGCGAAAAACTGTTTTTT.

This clonotype came up a few times. This chain uses TRBV6-5 with TRBJ1-1, with D possibly being TRBD1 (5 bases). The length of the CDR3 is 14 residues. V was cut by 2 bases and J by 3 bases, with 10 bases left in between. CDR1 is MNHEY and CDR2 is SVGAGI in the germline V gene. CDR3 DNA: TGTGCCAGCAGTTACGGGGGGAGTTACACTGAAGCTTTCTTT. This codes for CASSYGGSYTEAFF.

The rearrangement uses TRBV30 and TRBJ2-3, with 10 bases aligning to TRBD1. This CDR3 region has 17 residues. After removal of 1 base from V and 4 bases from J, the junction contained 11 bases not matched to a gene. The germline V gene encodes CDR1 GTSNPN and CDR2 SVGIG (reference sequence). DNA of the CDR3: TGTGCCTGGAGTGGCCCTCGACAGGGGGCGCATCCAGATACGCAGTATTTT. This encodes CAWSGPRQGAHPDTQYF.

The V gene is TRBV6-4, the J gene TRBJ2-7; 9 nucleotides match TRBD1. Germline lookup yields CDR1 MRHNA and CDR2 SNTAGT. CDR3 size: 14 residues. The trim removed 7 bases at V and 4 bases at J, leaving 8 bases unmatched. CDR3 region: CASKPGQGPYEQYV. The CDR3 DNA reads as TGTGCCAGCAAACCCGGACAGGGGCCATACGAGCAGTACGTC.

Only a few counts were recorded for this clonotype. The DNA for the CDR3 is TGCGCCAGCAGCTTGGGACAGCTCAACACAGATACGCAGTATTTT. Translated, it gives CASSLGQLNTDTQYF. The chain carries TRBV5-1 and TRBJ2-3; possibly TRBD1 for D (5 bases). The germline V gene encodes CDR1 SGHRS and CDR2 YFSETQ. With 0 bases removed from V and 2 bases from J, the gap between germline ends came to 10 bases. The CDR3 is made up of 15 amino acids. The whole variable domain, remainder taken from reference TRBV5-1 and TRBJ2-3, is KAGVTQTPRYLIKTRGQQVTLSCSPISGHRSVSWYQQTPGQGLQFLFEYFSETQRNKGNFPGRFSGRQFSNSRSEMNVSTLELGDSALYLCASSLGQLNTDTQYFGPGTRLTVL.

V gene TRBV12-3 or TRBV12-4 combines with J gene TRBJ1-2; D remains unclear. The CDR3 sequence is 13 residues long. Trimming removed 3 bases from V and 4 bases from J, with 9 bases in between. The DNA of the CDR3 is TGTGCCAGCAGTTTCAAACCGACCTATGGCTACACCTTC. Amino acid sequence: CASSFKPTYGYTF.